Here is one TCR beta chain with its context. Produced via immunoSEQ multiplex PCR; TCRdb's table is partial and in-frame only. The sample lists 85,000 to 100,000 clones, under 95% seen once, with around 0.99% in the top ten. The CDR3 length is 14 residues. V was pared by 8 bases and J by 4 bases, with 17 bases between. Per germline, CDR1 SNHLY and CDR2 FYNNEI. The sample originates from a study of T cell changes during pregnancy in multiple sclerosis. The chain has TRBV2 and TRBJ1-2, with a tentative D call TRBD1 (5 bases). Material: peripheral blood, obtained after pregnancy. The clonotype comes from a female donor with multiple sclerosis, enrolled in a pregnancy study. In DNA form, the CDR3 reads TGTGCCAGCGCTTGGGGCGGGGGGAGCTATGGCTACACCTTC. It is translated as CASAWGGGSYGYTF.